This T cell receptor beta chain was recovered during a study of human T cells and chemical hapten exposure. Study overall: Researchers reported sensitizing a roughly 2 cm by roughly 2 cm upper inner arm skin site with 2% DPC. The patients were mostly female; they had alopecia areata, totalis or universalis.

This clonotype showed up many times. In the library, unique molecular identifiers were attached to individual cDNA molecules. Each CDR3 protein gets one entry after TCRdb re-called the RACE reads with MiXCR. This sample carries around 110,000 distinct CDR3 sequences, around 10% of them seen once, and the ten largest clones take approximately 1.5%. V shed 3 bases, J shed 9 bases, and the junction held 10 bases outside the gene matches. The germline CDR1 and CDR2 sequences are MDHEN and SYDVKM. This CDR3 has 14 residues. Indicated time point: patch test 1, 2 weeks after DPC sensitization. Treatment denoted: therapeutic diphenylcyclopropenone sensitization with weekly scalp DPC.

The TCR was taken from a woman between 45 and 65 years old with alopecia areata. Some clones in this sample may be carry-over from other donors' samples. Specimen: whole blood, collected in connection with sensitization to the hapten diphenylcyclopropenone (DPC). The chain is built from TRBV28 and TRBJ2-5; 7 positions agree with TRBD1. The DNA for the CDR3 is TGTGCCAGCAGTTTGGTTACAGGGGCCCGGGCCCAGTACTTC. Its protein product is CASSLVTGARAQYF.